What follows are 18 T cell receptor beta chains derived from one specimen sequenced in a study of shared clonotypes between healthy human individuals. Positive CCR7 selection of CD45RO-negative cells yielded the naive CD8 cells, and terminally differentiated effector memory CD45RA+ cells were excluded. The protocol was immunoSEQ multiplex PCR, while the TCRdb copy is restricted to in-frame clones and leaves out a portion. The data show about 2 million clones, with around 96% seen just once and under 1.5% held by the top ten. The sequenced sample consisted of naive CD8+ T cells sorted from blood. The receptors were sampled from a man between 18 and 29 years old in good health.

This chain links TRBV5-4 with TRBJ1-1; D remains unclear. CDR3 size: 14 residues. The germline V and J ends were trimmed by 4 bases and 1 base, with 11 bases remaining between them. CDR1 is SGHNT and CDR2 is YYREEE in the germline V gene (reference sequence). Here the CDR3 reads CASSRNAENTEAFF. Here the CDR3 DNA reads TGTGCCAGCAGCCGAAACGCAGAGAACACTGAAGCTTTCTTT.

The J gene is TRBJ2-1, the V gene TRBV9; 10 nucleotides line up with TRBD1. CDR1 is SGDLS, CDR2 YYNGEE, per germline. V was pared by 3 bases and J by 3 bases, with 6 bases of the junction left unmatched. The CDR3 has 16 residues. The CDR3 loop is CASSASGTGDYNEQFF. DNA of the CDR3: TGTGCCAGCAGCGCATCCGGGACAGGGGACTACAATGAGCAGTTCTTC.

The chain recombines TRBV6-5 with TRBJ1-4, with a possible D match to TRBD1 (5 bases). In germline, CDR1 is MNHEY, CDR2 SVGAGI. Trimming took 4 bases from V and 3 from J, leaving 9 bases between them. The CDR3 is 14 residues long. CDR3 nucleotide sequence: TGTGCCAGCAGTTCCGGGGGGTCTAATGAAAAACTGTTTTTT. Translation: CASSSGGSNEKLFF.

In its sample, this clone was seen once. The CDR3 nucleotides are TGTGCCAGCAGTTTAGGGACCCTTGAGTTCTTC. It yields the protein CASSLGTLEFF. The chain employs TRBV27 and TRBJ2-1; either TRBD1 or TRBD2 may supply D (5 bases each). Per germline, CDR1 MNHEY and CDR2 SMNVEV (reference sequence). The CDR3 spans 11 residues. Between the trimmed V and J ends, which lost 2 bases and 14 bases, there was a span of 10 bases.

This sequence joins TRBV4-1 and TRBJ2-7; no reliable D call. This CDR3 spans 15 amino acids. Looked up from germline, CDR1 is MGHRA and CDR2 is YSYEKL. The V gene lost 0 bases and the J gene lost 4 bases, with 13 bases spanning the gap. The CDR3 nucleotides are TGCGCCAGCAGCCAAGACAGCCCGTCTCCTTACGAGCAGTACTTC. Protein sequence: CASSQDSPSPYEQYF.

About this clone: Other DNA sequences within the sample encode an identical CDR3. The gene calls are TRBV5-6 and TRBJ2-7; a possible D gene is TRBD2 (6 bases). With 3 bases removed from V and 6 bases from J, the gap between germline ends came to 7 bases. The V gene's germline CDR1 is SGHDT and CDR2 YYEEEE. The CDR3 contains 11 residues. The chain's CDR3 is CASSSGAEQYF. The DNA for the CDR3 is TGTGCCAGCAGCTCGGGAGCCGAGCAGTACTTC.

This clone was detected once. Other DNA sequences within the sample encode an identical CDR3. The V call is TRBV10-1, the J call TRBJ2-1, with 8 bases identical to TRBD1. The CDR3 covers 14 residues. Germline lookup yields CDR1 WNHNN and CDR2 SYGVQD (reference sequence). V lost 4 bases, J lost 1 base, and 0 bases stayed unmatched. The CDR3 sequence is CASSGQGSYNEQFF. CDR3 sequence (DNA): TGCGCCAGCAGTGGACAGGGGTCCTACAATGAGCAGTTCTTC.

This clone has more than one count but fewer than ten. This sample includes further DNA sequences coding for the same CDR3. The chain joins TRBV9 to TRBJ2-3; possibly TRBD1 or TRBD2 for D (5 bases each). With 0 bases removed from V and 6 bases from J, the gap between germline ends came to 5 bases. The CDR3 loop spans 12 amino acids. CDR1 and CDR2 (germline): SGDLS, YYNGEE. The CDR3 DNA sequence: TGTGCCAGCAGCGTAGGGGGGGATACGCAGTATTTT. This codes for CASSVGGDTQYF.

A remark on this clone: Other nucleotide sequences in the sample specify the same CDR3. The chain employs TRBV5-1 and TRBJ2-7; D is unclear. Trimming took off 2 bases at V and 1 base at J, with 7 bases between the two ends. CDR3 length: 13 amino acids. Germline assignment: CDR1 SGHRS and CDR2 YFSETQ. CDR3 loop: CASSLGISYEQYF. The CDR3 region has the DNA TGCGCCAGCAGCTTAGGGATTTCCTACGAGCAGTACTTC.

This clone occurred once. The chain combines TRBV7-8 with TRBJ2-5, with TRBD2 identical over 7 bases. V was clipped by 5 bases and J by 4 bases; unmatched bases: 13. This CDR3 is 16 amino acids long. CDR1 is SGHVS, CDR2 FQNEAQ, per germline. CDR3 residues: CASSAPGGDDRETQYF. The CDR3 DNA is TGTGCCAGCAGCGCCCCGGGGGGAGACGACCGAGAGACCCAGTACTTC. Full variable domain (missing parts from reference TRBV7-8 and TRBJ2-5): GAGVSQSPRYKVAKRGQDVALRCDPISGHVSLFWYQQALGQGPEFLTYFQNEAQLDKSGLPSDRFFAERPEGSVSTLKIQRTQQEDSAVYLCASSAPGGDDRETQYFGPGTRLLVL.

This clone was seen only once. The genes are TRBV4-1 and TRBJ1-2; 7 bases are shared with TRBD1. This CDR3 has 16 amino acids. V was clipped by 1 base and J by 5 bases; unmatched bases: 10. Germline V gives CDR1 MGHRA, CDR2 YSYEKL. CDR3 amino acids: CASSQGQIQGLYGYTF. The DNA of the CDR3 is TGCGCCAGCAGCCAAGGACAAATACAGGGGTTGTATGGCTACACCTTC.

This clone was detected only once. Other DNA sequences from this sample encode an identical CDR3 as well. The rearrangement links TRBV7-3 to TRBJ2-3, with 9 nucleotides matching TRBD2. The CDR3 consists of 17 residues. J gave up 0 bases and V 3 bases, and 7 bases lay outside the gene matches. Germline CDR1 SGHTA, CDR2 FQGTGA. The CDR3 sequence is CASSLGLAGSSTDTQYF. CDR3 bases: TGTGCCAGCAGCTTGGGGCTAGCGGGGAGTAGCACAGATACGCAGTATTTT. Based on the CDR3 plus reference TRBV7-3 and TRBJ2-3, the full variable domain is GAGVSQTPSNKVTEKGKYVELRCDPISGHTALYWYRQSLGQGPEFLIYFQGTGAADDSGLPNDRFFAVRPEGSVSTLKIQRTERGDSAVYLCASSLGLAGSSTDTQYFGPGTRLTVL.

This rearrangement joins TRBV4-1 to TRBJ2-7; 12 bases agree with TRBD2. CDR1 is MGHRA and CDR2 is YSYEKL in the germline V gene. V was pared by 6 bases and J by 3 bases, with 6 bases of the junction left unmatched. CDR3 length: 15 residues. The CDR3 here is CASRQTSGGSYEQYF. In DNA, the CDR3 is TGCGCCAGCAGGCAAACTAGCGGGGGGAGCTACGAGCAGTACTTC.

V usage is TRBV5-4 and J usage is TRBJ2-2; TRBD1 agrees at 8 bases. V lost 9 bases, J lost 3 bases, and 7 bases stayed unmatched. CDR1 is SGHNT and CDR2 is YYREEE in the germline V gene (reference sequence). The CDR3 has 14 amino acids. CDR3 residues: CATQRTGHTGELFF. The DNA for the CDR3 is TGTGCCACCCAGAGGACAGGGCACACCGGGGAGCTGTTTTTT.

In nucleotides, the CDR3 is TGTGCCAGCAGCTCTATAGCGGGACAAGCCAAAAACATTCAGTACTTC. Amino acids: CASSSIAGQAKNIQYF. The chain recombines TRBV7-9 with TRBJ2-4; 8 bases line up with TRBD2. The CDR3 runs 16 residues. V trimming: 4 bases; J trimming: 0 bases; junction bases outside the gene matches: 5. CDR1 is SEHNR, CDR2 FQNEAQ, per germline (reference sequence).

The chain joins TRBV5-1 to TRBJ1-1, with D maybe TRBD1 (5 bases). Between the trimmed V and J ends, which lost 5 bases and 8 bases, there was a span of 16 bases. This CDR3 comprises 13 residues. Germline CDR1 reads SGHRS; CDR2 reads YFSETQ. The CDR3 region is CASSPQGPDEAFF. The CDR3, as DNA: TGCGCCAGCAGTCCCCAGGGACCTGACGAAGCTTTCTTT.

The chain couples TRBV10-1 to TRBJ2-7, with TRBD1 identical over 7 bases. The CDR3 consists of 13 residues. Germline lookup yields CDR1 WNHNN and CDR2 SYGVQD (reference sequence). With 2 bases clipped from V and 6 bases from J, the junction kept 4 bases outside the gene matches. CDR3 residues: CASSETHRGEQYF. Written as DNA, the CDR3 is TGCGCCAGCAGTGAGACCCACAGGGGCGAGCAGTACTTC.

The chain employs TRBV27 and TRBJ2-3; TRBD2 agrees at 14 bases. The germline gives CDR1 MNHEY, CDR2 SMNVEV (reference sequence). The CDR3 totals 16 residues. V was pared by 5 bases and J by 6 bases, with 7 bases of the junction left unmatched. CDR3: CASSPLTSGGADTQYF. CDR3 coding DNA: TGTGCCAGCAGTCCCCTGACTAGCGGGGGGGCTGATACGCAGTATTTT.